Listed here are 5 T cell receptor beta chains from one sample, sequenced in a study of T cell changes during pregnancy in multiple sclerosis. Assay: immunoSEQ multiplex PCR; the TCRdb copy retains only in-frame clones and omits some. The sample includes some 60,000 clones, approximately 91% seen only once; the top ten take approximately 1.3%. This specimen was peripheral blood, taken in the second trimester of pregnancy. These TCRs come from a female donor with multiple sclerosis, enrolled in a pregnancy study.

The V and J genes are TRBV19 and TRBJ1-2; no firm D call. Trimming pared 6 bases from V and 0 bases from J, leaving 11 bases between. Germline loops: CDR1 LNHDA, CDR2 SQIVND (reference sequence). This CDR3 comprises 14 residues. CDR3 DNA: TGTGCCAGTAGGCCTCGGGGAGCTAACTATGGCTACACCTTC. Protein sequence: CASRPRGANYGYTF.

This CDR3 reads CASSQPTRGPYGYTF. The CDR3 DNA follows: TGCGCCAGCAGCCAACCTACCAGGGGGCCCTATGGCTACACCTTC. This chain joins TRBV4-1 and TRBJ1-2, with TRBD1 identical over 8 bases. With 2 bases clipped from V and 4 bases from J, the junction kept 6 bases outside the gene matches. The CDR3 runs to 15 residues. Germline CDR1 reads MGHRA; CDR2 reads YSYEKL.

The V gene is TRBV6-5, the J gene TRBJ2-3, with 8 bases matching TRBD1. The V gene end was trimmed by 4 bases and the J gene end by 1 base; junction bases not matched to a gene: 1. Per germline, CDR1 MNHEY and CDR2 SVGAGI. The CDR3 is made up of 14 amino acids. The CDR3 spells CASSWGQGTDTQYF. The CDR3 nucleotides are TGTGCCAGCAGTTGGGGACAGGGCACAGATACGCAGTATTTT.

The CDR3 DNA sequence: TGCGCCAGCAGCTTGAAAAACCCTAGCGCCTCCTACGAGCAGTACTTC. Its translation is CASSLKNPSASYEQYF. V and J are TRBV5-1 and TRBJ2-7; D perhaps matches TRBD2 (6 bases). Germline CDR1 reads SGHRS; CDR2 reads YFSETQ. The CDR3 totals 16 residues. The V end was cut by 1 base, the J end by 0 bases, with 14 bases between.

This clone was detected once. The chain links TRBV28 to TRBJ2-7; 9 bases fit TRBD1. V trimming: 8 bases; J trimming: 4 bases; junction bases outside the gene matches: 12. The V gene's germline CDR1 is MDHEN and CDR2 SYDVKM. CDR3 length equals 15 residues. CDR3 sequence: CASGLPRQGGYEQYF. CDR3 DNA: TGTGCCAGCGGCCTCCCAAGACAGGGGGGTTACGAGCAGTACTTC.